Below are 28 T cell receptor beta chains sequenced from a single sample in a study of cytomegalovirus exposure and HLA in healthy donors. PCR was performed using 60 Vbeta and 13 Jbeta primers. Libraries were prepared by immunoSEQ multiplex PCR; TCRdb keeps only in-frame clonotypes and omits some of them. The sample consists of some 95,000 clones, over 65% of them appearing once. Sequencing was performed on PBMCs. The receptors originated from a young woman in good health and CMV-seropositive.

Here the CDR3 reads CAINTGLAGGTGELFF. The CDR3, as DNA: TGTGCCATCAATACCGGACTAGCGGGAGGGACCGGGGAGCTGTTTTTT. The chain employs TRBV10-3 and TRBJ2-2, with TRBD2 matching over 15 bases. The V and J ends lost 7 bases and 5 bases, in that order; junction bases with no gene match: 5. The length of the CDR3 is 16 residues. Germline V gene sequence: CDR1 ENHRY, CDR2 SYGVKD.

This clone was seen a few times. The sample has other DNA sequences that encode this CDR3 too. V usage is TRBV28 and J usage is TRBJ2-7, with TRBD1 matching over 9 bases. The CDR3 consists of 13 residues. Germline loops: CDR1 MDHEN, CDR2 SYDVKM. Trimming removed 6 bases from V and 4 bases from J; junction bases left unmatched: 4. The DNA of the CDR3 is TGTGCCAGCAGCGTGGGACAGGGATACGAGCAGTACTTC. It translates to CASSVGQGYEQYF.

CDR3: CASSFGRGDTQYF. In nucleotides, the CDR3 is TGTGCCAGCAGCTTTGGGCGGGGAGATACGCAGTATTTT. The chain employs TRBV7-6 and TRBJ2-3; possible D gene TRBD2, 6 bases. V was pared by 3 bases and J by 5 bases, with 9 bases between. CDR3 size: 13 residues. Germline V lookup: CDR1 SGHVS, CDR2 FNYEAQ.

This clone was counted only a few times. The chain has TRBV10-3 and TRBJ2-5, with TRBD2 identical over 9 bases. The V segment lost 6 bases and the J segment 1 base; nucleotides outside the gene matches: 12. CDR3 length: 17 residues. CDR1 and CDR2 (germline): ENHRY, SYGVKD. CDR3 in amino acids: CAISVLAGGGIQETQYF. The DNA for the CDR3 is TGTGCCATCAGCGTACTAGCGGGTGGAGGGATCCAAGAGACCCAGTACTTC.

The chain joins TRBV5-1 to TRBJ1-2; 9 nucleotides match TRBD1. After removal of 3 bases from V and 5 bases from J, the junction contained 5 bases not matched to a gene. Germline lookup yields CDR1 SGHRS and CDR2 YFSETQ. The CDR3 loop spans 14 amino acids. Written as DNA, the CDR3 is TGCGCCAGCAGCTCCTCCGGGACAGGGTATGGCTACACCTTC. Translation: CASSSSGTGYGYTF.

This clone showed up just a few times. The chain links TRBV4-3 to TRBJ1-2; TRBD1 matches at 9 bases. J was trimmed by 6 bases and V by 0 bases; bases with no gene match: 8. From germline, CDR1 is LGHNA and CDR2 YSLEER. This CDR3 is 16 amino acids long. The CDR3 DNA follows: TGCGCCAGCAGCCAAGATATCGGCTGGACAGGGGATGGCTACACCTTC. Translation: CASSQDIGWTGDGYTF.

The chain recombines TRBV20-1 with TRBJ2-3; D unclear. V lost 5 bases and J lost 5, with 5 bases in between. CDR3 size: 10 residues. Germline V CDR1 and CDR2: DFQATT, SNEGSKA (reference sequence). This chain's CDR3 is CSAEIDTQYF. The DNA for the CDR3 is TGCAGTGCTGAGATAGATACGCAGTATTTT.

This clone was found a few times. Here the CDR3 DNA reads TGTGCCAGCAGCCCCGGGACAGTGGGTTACGGGGAGCTGTTTTTT. Protein sequence: CASSPGTVGYGELFF. The rearrangement links TRBV7-3 to TRBJ2-2; 7 nucleotides agree with TRBD1. This CDR3 is 15 amino acids long. The germline V gene encodes CDR1 SGHTA and CDR2 FQGTGA. J was trimmed by 7 bases and V by 5 bases; bases with no gene match: 10. Supplemented by reference TRBV7-3 and TRBJ2-2, the full variable domain reads GAGVSQTPSNKVTEKGKYVELRCDPISGHTALYWYRQSLGQGPEFLIYFQGTGAADDSGLPNDRFFAVRPEGSVSTLKIQRTERGDSAVYLCASSPGTVGYGELFFGEGSRLTVL.

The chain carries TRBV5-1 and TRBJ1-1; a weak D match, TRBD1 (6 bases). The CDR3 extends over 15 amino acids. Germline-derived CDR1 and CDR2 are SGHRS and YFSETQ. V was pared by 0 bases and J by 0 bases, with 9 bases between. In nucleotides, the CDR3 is TGCGCCAGCAGCTTGGATGGGGACATGAACACTGAAGCTTTCTTT. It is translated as CASSLDGDMNTEAFF.

The CDR3 sequence is CSARDISPDTQYF. CDR3 in DNA: TGCAGCGCCCGGGACATCTCGCCCGATACGCAGTATTTT. The chain combines TRBV29-1 with TRBJ2-3; D may be TRBD1 (6 bases). The CDR3 contains 13 residues. Germline V gene lookup returns CDR1 SQVTM and CDR2 ANQGSEA. V was cut by 7 bases and J by 6 bases, with 17 bases left in between.

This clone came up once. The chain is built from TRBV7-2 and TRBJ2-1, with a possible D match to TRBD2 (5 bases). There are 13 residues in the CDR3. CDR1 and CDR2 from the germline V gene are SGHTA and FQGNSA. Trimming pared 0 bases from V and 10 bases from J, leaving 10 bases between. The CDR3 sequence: CASSLAGVGEQFF. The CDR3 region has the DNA TGTGCCAGCAGCTTAGCGGGAGTTGGCGAGCAGTTCTTC.

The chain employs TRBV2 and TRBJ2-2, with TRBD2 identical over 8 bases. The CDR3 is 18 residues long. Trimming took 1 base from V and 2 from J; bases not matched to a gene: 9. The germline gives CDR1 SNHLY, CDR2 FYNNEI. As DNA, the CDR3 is TGTGCCAGCAGTGAAGATAAGCGGGGGAGAAGAAACACCGGGGAGCTGTTTTTT. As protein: CASSEDKRGRRNTGELFF.

For the CDR3, the DNA is TGTGCCAGCAGCTTGGAACTCGGGGCGCTTTCCCGTCGGGAGCAGTACTTC. It is translated as CASSLELGALSRREQYF. The chain employs TRBV5-8 and TRBJ2-5; TRBD2 might be the D (6 bases). Germline V gene lookup returns CDR1 SGHTS and CDR2 YDEGEE. The CDR3 length is 17 residues. Trimming pared 0 bases from V and 11 bases from J, leaving 26 bases between.

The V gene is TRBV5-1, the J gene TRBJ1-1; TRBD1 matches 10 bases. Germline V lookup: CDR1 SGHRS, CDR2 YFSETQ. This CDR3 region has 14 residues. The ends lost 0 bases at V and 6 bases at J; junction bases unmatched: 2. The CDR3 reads CASSLAGQGAEAFF. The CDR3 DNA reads TGCGCCAGCAGCTTGGCCGGACAGGGGGCTGAAGCTTTCTTT.

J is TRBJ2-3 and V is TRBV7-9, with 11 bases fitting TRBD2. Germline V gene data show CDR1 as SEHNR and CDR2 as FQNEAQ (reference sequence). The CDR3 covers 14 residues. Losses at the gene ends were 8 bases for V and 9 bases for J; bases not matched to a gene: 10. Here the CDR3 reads CASGGSGGAPTQYF. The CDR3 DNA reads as TGTGCCAGCGGGGGTAGCGGGGGGGCCCCGACGCAGTATTTT.

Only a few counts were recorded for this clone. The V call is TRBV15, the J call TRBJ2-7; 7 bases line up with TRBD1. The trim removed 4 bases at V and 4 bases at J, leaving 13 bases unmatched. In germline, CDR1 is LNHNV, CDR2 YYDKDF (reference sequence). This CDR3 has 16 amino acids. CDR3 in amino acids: CATSTLTRTGLYEQYF. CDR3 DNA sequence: TGTGCCACCAGCACCCTAACGCGGACAGGTCTATACGAGCAGTACTTC.

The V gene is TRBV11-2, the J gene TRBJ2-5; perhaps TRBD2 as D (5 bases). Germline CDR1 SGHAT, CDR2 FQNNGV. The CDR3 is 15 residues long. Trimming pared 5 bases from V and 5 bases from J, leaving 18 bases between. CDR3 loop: CASSKPDGRGETQYF. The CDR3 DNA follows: TGTGCCAGCAGCAAACCCGACGGGCGCGGGGAGACCCAGTACTTC.

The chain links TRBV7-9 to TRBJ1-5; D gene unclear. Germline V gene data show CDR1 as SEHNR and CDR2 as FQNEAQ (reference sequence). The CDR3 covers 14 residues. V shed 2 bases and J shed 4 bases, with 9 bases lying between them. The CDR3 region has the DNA TGTGCCAGCAGCTTATTGGGGAGTAATCAGCCCCAGCATTTT. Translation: CASSLLGSNQPQHF.

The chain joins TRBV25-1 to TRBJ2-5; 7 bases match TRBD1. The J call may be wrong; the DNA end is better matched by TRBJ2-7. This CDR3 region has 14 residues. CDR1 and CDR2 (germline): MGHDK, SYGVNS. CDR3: CASSHRGPSYEQYF. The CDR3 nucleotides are TGTGCCAGCAGCCACAGGGGACCCTCCTACGAGCAGTACTTC.

The CDR3 reads CAWSYRETEAFF. DNA for the CDR3: TGTGCCTGGAGTTATCGGGAGACTGAAGCTTTCTTT. The rearrangement links TRBV30 to TRBJ1-1; no clear D. The V end was cut by 2 bases, the J end by 5 bases, with 9 bases between. There are 12 residues in the CDR3. Germline CDR1 GTSNPN, CDR2 SVGIG (reference sequence).

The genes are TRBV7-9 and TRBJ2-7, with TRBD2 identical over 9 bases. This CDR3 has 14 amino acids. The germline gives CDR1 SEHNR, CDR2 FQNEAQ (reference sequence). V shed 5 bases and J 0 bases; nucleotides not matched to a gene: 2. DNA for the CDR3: TGTGCCAGCAGCGAGACTAGCGGCTCCTACGAGCAGTACTTC. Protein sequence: CASSETSGSYEQYF.

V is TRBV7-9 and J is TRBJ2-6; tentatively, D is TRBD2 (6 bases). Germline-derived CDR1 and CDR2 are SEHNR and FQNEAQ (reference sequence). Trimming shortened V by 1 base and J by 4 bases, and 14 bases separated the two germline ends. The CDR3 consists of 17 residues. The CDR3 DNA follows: TGTGCCAGCAGCTTAGTGGGGACTCTAACCGGGGCCAACGTCCTGACTTTC. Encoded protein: CASSLVGTLTGANVLTF.

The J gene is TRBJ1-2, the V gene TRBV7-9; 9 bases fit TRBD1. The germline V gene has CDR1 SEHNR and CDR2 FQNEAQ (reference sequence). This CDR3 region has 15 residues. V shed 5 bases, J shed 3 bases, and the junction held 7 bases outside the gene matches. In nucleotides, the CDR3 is TGTGCCAGCAGCACGGAACAGGGGGCAGACTATGGCTACACCTTC. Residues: CASSTEQGADYGYTF.

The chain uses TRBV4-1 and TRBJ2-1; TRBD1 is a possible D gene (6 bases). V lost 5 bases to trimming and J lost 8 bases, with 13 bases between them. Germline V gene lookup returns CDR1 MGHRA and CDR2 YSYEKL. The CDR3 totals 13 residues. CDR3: CASSTRTADEQFF. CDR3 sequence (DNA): TGCGCCAGCAGCACCCGGACAGCCGATGAGCAGTTCTTC.

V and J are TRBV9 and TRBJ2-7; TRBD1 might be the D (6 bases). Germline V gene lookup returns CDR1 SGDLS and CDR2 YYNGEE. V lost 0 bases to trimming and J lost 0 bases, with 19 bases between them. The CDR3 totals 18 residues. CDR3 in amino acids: CASSVGPSGGDTSYEQYF. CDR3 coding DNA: TGTGCCAGCAGCGTAGGACCCAGTGGGGGCGACACCTCCTACGAGCAGTACTTC.

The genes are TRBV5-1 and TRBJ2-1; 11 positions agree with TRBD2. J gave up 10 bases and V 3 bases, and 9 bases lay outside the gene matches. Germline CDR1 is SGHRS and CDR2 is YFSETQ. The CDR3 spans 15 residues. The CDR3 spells CASSSLAGGEGEQFF. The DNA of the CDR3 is TGCGCCAGCAGCTCCTTAGCGGGGGGGGAGGGCGAGCAGTTCTTC.

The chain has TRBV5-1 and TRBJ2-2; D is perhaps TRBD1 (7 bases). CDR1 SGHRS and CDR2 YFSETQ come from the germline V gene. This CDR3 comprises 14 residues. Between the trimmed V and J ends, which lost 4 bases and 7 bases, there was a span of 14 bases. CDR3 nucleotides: TGCGCCAGCAGCCCTGACAGGGAGGTCGGGGAGCTGTTTTTT. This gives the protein CASSPDREVGELFF.

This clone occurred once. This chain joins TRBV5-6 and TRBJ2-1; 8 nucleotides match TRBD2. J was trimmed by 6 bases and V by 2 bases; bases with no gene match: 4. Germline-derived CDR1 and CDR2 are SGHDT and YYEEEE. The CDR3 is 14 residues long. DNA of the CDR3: TGTGCCAGCAGCTTTAGCGGGAACCTCAATGAGCAGTTCTTC. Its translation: CASSFSGNLNEQFF.